A selection of T cell receptor beta chains follows, all from one sample in a study of blood T cell repertoires in COVID-19. The table came from immunoSEQ multiplex PCR; TCRdb's copy has only in-frame clones and leaves some out. The table includes approximately 180,000 clones, 85% to 90% detected once. The sample taken for sequencing was peripheral blood. The receptors shown here come from a middle-aged man with active or convalescent COVID-19. Both conserved end residues are part of each CDR3. A D gene is named only where the DNA matches it firmly. Clone sizes are given selectively: once, few, many, or a class where the clone is expanded.

>TRBJ2-7|TRBV11-3|-|-
TGTGCCAGCAGCGCAACTCGGCCGGGAATCTACGAGCAGTACTTC
CASSATRPGIYEQYF
>TRBJ1-1|TRBV19|-|TRBD1
TGTGCCAGTAGTAGAGGACAGGGGGCGCTTGATGGTACTGAAGCTTTCTTT
CASSRGQGALDGTEAFF
>TRBJ1-6|TRBV7-9|-|TRBD1
TGTGCCAGTACGACAGGGGGGGATTCACCCCTCCACTTT
CASTTGGDSPLHF
>TRBJ2-1|TRBV5-1|-|-
TGCGCCAGCAGCGGGGCGGGGGCCGGCCGCATCGCTGAGCAGTTCTTC
CASSGAGAGRIAEQFF
>TRBJ1-1|TRBV12-5|-|-
TGTGCTAGTGGTGAAAGGGGACTTTTGAACACTGAAGCTTTCTTT
CASGERGLLNTEAFF
>TRBJ1-1|TRBV5-6|-|TRBD1
TGTGCCAGCAGCTTCTGGACAGGGGGCAATGAAGCTTTCTTT
CASSFWTGGNEAFF
>TRBJ2-3|TRBV29-1|-|-
TGCAGCGTGGATACCGGGAGCACAGATACGCAGTATTTT
CSVDTGSTDTQYF
>TRBJ2-5|TRBV4-2|-|TRBD2
TGTGCCAGCAGCCAAGAATGGCGGGGGGAGACCCAGTACTTC
CASSQEWRGETQYF
>TRBJ2-7|TRBV27|-|-
TGTGCCAGCAGTTTAGTAGGGAGGTACGAGCAGTACTTC
CASSLVGRYEQYF
>TRBJ1-2|TRBV10-3|-|TRBD1
TGTGCCATCAGTCAGGACAGGGGTGACTACACCTTC
CAISQDRGDYTF
>TRBJ2-3|TRBV19|-|TRBD1
TGTGCCAGTACGGTACAGGGGGGCACAGATACGCAGTATTTT
CASTVQGGTDTQYF
>TRBJ1-2|TRBV25-1|-|-
TGTGCCAGCACAACCACCGGAGGCGTCTATGGCTACACCTTC
CASTTTGGVYGYTF
>TRBJ1-1|TRBV5-8|-|TRBD1
TGTGCCAGCAGTTTTCAGGGGGTCGCTGAAGCTTTCTTT
CASSFQGVAEAFF
>TRBJ2-6|TRBV7-2|-|TRBD1
TGTGCCAGCGGGGGACAGACCATCTCTGGGGCCAACGTCCTGACTTTC
CASGGQTISGANVLTF
>TRBJ2-3|TRBV21-1|-|-
TGTGCCAGCAGCACCGAACAGGGGGCAAGGGCAGATACGCAGTATTTT
CASSTEQGARADTQYF
>TRBJ1-4|TRBV18|-|TRBD1
TGTGCCAGCTCACCAAGACAGGGTCGTAATGAAAAACTGTTTTTT
CASSPRQGRNEKLFF
>TRBJ2-2|TRBV4-2|-|TRBD1
TGTGCCAGCAGCCACAGCGGACAGGGGAACACCGGGGAGCTGTTTTTT
CASSHSGQGNTGELFF
>TRBJ1-3|TRBV11-3|-|-
TGTGCCGGCAGGACGGGGAACTCTGGAAACACCATATATTTT
CAGRTGNSGNTIYF
>TRBJ2-1|TRBV30|-|-
TGTGCCTGGAGCGGGGACTGGAATGAGCAGTTCTTC
CAWSGDWNEQFF
>TRBJ2-1|TRBV7-2|-|TRBD1
TGTGCCAGCAGCCGGACAGGGGTAAGCTACAATGAGCAGTTCTTC
CASSRTGVSYNEQFF
>TRBJ2-1|TRBV28|-|-
TGTGCCAGCAGTTTACTCGGTCCGTGGGTTGGAGGTGAGCAGTTCTTC
CASSLLGPWVGGEQFF
>TRBJ2-7|TRBV6-6|-|-
TGTGCCAGCAGTTATTCACAGGGTTTTTCAGATGCCGAGCAGTACTTC
CASSYSQGFSDAEQYF
>TRBJ2-3|TRBV7-2|-|-
TGTGCCAGCAGCTTAGGGCCGAGCACAGATACGCAGTATTTT
CASSLGPSTDTQYF
>TRBJ1-2|TRBV5-1|once|-
TGCGCCAGCAGCGCCGACCCCCGGGTCGGCTACACCTTC
CASSADPRVGYTF
>TRBJ2-5|TRBV19|once|TRBD2
TGTGCCAGTACCGGGACTAGCGGGACCTCGAGTCCGGAGACCCAGTACTTC
CASTGTSGTSSPETQYF
>TRBJ2-5|TRBV6-2/TRBV6-3|-|TRBD2
TGTGCCAGCAGTTACTCGAGCGGGATTAGCAAGACCCAGTACTTC
CASSYSSGISKTQYF
>TRBJ2-3|TRBV2|once|-
TGTGCCAGCAGTGCGGGGGTCACAGATACGCAGTATTTT
CASSAGVTDTQYF
>TRBJ2-3|TRBV7-2|-|-
TGTGCCAGCAGCTTGCTCAGGGGTAGCACAGATACGCAGTATTTT
CASSLLRGSTDTQYF
>TRBJ1-2|TRBV11-2|-|TRBD1
TGTGCCAGCAGCTTAGTTGGTTCACGACAGGGGACTCATGGCTACACCTTC
CASSLVGSRQGTHGYTF
>TRBJ2-1|TRBV5-4|-|TRBD2
TGTGCCAGCAGCCCTCGGACTAGCGGGGGGCGTGTGGAGCAGTTCTTC
CASSPRTSGGRVEQFF
>TRBJ2-1|TRBV2|-|TRBD2
TGTGCCAGCAGGCGGGGGGGTAACAATGAGCAGTTCTTC
CASRRGGNNEQFF
>TRBJ2-7|TRBV6-5|-|TRBD1
TGTGCCAGCAGCCAAGGACAGGGGTTTACCTACGAGCAGTACTTC
CASSQGQGFTYEQYF
>TRBJ2-7|TRBV6-5|-|-
TGTGCCAGCAGCGTGACAGTCCTCTACGAGCAGTACTTC
CASSVTVLYEQYF
>TRBJ1-5|TRBV18|-|-
TGTGCCAGCTCACCATCGGGAATTGGGAGCAATCAGCCCCAGCATTTT
CASSPSGIGSNQPQHF
>TRBJ1-5|TRBV18|-|-
TGTGCCAGCTCACGGAAGGGGCTCAACAATCAGCCCCAGCATTTT
CASSRKGLNNQPQHF
>TRBJ2-7|TRBV3-1/TRBV3-2|-|TRBD1
TGTGCCAGCAGCCAAGGACAGGGAAAGGCCTACGAGCAGTACTTC
CASSQGQGKAYEQYF
>TRBJ2-7|TRBV13|once|-
TGTGCCAGCAGCTTATACGAGACAGGGAGGTACGAGCAGTACTTC
CASSLYETGRYEQYF
>TRBJ2-1|TRBV25-1|-|-
TGTGCCAGCACCTTAAGGAGGGGAGACCCATCCTGGCAGTTCTTC
CASTLRRGDPSWQFF
>TRBJ2-7|TRBV21-1|-|-
TGTGCGCACGGGATGGGGTTCCTCTCCTACGAGCAGTACTTC
CAHGMGFLSYEQYF
>TRBJ2-1|TRBV18|-|-
TGTGCCAGCTCACCACCGGGAGCCCATGAGCAGTTCTTC
CASSPPGAHEQFF
>TRBJ1-3|TRBV28|few|-
TGTGCCAGCAACAGGGACTCTGGAAACACCATATATTTT
CASNRDSGNTIYF
>TRBJ2-1|TRBV5-4|-|TRBD1
TGTGCCAGCAGCTTCGAACCGGGACAGGGGAGGGATGAGCAGTTCTTC
CASSFEPGQGRDEQFF
>TRBJ2-6|TRBV5-8|-|TRBD1
TGTGCCAGCAGCCAGGGGGACAGCTCTGGGGCCAACGTCCTGACTTTC
CASSQGDSSGANVLTF
>TRBJ1-2|TRBV7-9|-|TRBD1
TGTGCCAGCAGCTTGGGGACAGGGGAAAGCTATGGCTACACCTTC
CASSLGTGESYGYTF
>TRBJ1-6|TRBV6-5|once|-
TGTGCCAGCAGTTTTACACAGCCTAATTCACCCCTCCACTTT
CASSFTQPNSPLHF
>TRBJ2-1|TRBV5-1|few|-
TGCGCCAGCAGCCCCCTCGGTCGAGGGAGCTCCTACAATGAGCAGTTCTTC
CASSPLGRGSSYNEQFF
>TRBJ2-3|TRBV7-8|-|TRBD1
TGTGCCAGCAGCCTCCGGACAGGAGAATACACAGATACGCAGTATTTT
CASSLRTGEYTDTQYF
>TRBJ1-2|TRBV12-3/TRBV12-4|-|-
TGTGCCAGCAGTTTATCGGTTTGGGGCTACACCTTC
CASSLSVWGYTF
>TRBJ1-1|TRBV5-6|few|TRBD1
TGTGCCAGCAGTAGAAGGACAGGGGTGAACACTGAAGCTTTCTTT
CASSRRTGVNTEAFF
>TRBJ1-2|TRBV19|-|-
TGTGCCAGTAGCACCCACAGTCCTGCCGGTGGCTACACCTTC
CASSTHSPAGGYTF
>TRBJ1-5|TRBV19|-|TRBD1
TGTGCCAGTAGTAAGGGGACAGGACCTTATAGCAATCAGCCCCAGCATTTT
CASSKGTGPYSNQPQHF
>TRBJ2-1|TRBV6-4|-|-
TGTGCCAGCTCCCTGGAGGTCGACAATGAGCAGTTCTTC
CASSLEVDNEQFF
>TRBJ2-7|TRBV7-2|-|TRBD1
TGTGCCAGCAGCGCCGGGACAGGAGTCTACGAGCAGTACTTC
CASSAGTGVYEQYF
>TRBJ1-2|TRBV4-2|-|TRBD1
TGTGCCAGCAGCCAGGGGGGGACAGGGACTAACTATGGCTACACCTTC
CASSQGGTGTNYGYTF
>TRBJ2-2|TRBV9|-|-
TGTGCCAGCAGCGTAGCGGCAGGGCAGACCGGGGAGCTGTTTTTT
CASSVAAGQTGELFF
>TRBJ1-2|TRBV7-9|-|TRBD1
TGTGCCAGCAGCGGACAGGGTTCAAGCTATGGCTACACCTTC
CASSGQGSSYGYTF
>TRBJ1-5|TRBV7-9|-|TRBD1
TGTGCCAGCAGCCTAGGACAGGGCGATCAGCCCCAGCATTTT
CASSLGQGDQPQHF